The next 23 T cell receptor beta chains were all read from a single sample in a study of control samples from healthy donors and cancer patients. Method: immunoSEQ multiplex PCR; TCRdb's copy keeps in-frame clones and lacks some. The sample contains more than 50,000 clones, 90% of which appear only once. The sample taken for sequencing was PBMCs. The receptors come from a woman aged 45-65 years with colorectal cancer.

To note about this clone: The junction shows a germline mismatch at one end, possibly a read error. The chain recombines TRBV3-1 (or the pseudogene TRBV3-2) with TRBJ1-1; 7 bases line up with TRBD1. The CDR3 consists of 15 residues. Germline V gene data show CDR1 as LGHDT and CDR2 as YNNKEL (reference sequence). The CDR3 protein is CASTQGGTGNTEAFF. The CDR3 nucleotides are TGTGCCAGCACCCAAGGGGGCACGGGGAACACTGAAGCTTTCTTT.

The rearrangement joins TRBV10-3 to TRBJ2-2; D could derive from TRBD1 or TRBD2 (6 bases each). The CDR3 consists of 17 residues. Per germline, CDR1 ENHRY and CDR2 SYGVKD. The V end was cut by 0 bases, the J end by 2 bases, with 13 bases between. The CDR3 reads CAISESSPGANTGELFF. Here the CDR3 DNA reads TGTGCCATCAGTGAGTCGTCCCCGGGGGCAAACACCGGGGAGCTGTTTTTT.

The chain employs TRBV18 and TRBJ2-2; 10 nucleotides match TRBD2. Germline V CDR1 and CDR2: KGHSH, LQKENI. The CDR3 extends over 19 amino acids. V was clipped by 2 bases and J by 0 bases; unmatched bases: 9. The CDR3 here is CASSPSLFTSGANTGELFF. The CDR3 bases are TGTGCCAGCTCACCATCCCTTTTTACTAGCGGGGCGAACACCGGGGAGCTGTTTTTT.

This chain joins TRBV5-1 and TRBJ2-7, with 8 bases matching TRBD1. The CDR3 is 15 residues long. CDR1 SGHRS and CDR2 YFSETQ come from the germline V gene. J lost 3 bases, V lost 0 bases, and 5 bases had no gene match. CDR3 sequence: CASSLGWTGSYEQYF. CDR3 nucleotides: TGCGCCAGCAGCTTGGGTTGGACAGGGAGCTACGAGCAGTACTTC.

This chain uses TRBV6-6 with TRBJ2-3; 14 bases align to TRBD2. Unmatched junction bases numbered 6, after V lost 7 bases and J lost 6 bases. Looked up from germline, CDR1 is MNHNY and CDR2 is SVGAGI (reference sequence). The CDR3 consists of 15 residues. The CDR3 loop is CASIPGLAGADTQYF. In nucleotides, the CDR3 is TGTGCCAGCATCCCGGGACTAGCGGGAGCGGATACGCAGTATTTT.

The chain links TRBV6-5 to TRBJ1-4, with 7 bases that match TRBD1. V lost 8 bases to trimming and J lost 7 bases; unmatched junction nucleotides: 13. This CDR3 comprises 15 residues. Germline V gene lookup returns CDR1 MNHEY and CDR2 SVGAGI. The CDR3 DNA is TGTGCCAGCCGCCGGAACAGGGGCAAAGGTGAAAAACTGTTTTTT. Residues: CASRRNRGKGEKLFF.

The J gene is TRBJ2-2, the V gene TRBV12-3 or TRBV12-4, with unresolved D. CDR3 size: 12 residues. Trimming took 3 bases from V and 7 from J, leaving 6 bases between them. This CDR3 reads CASSFSGGELFF. The CDR3 region has the DNA TGTGCCAGCAGTTTTTCCGGCGGGGAGCTGTTTTTT.

The V and J genes are TRBV15 and TRBJ2-3; D call uncertain. CDR1 is LNHNV and CDR2 is YYDKDF in the germline V gene (reference sequence). This CDR3 comprises 17 residues. V lost 3 bases to trimming and J lost 3 bases, with 19 bases between them. The CDR3 reads CATSSPSLAAETDTQYF. CDR3 DNA sequence: TGTGCCACCAGCAGTCCCAGCCTGGCGGCAGAGACAGATACGCAGTATTTT.

The chain joins TRBV5-4 to TRBJ2-7, with TRBD1 as a possible D gene (5 bases). CDR1 SGHNT and CDR2 YYREEE come from the germline V gene (reference sequence). Trimming removed 4 bases from V and 1 base from J, with 12 bases in between. The CDR3 covers 14 residues. CDR3 in DNA: TGTGCCAGCAGCCCCACCCAGGGATCCTACGAGCAGTACTTC. Amino acid sequence: CASSPTQGSYEQYF.

V usage is TRBV10-1 and J usage is TRBJ2-2; D call uncertain. Trimming pared 6 bases from V and 0 bases from J, leaving 8 bases between. The germline V gene encodes CDR1 WNHNN and CDR2 SYGVQD (reference sequence). The CDR3 is 14 residues long. The CDR3 coding sequence is TGCGCCAGCAGACGGCAGTCGAACACCGGGGAGCTGTTTTTT. The encoded protein is CASRRQSNTGELFF.

The chain uses TRBV3-1 (or the pseudogene TRBV3-2) and TRBJ2-7, with 8 bases fitting TRBD2. This CDR3 has 15 residues. Looked up from germline, CDR1 is LGHDT and CDR2 is YNNKEL (reference sequence). The ends lost 0 bases at V and 8 bases at J; junction bases unmatched: 9. CDR3 DNA sequence: TGTGCCAGCAGCCAAGATTCGGGAGGGCCGGGTAAGCAGTACTTC. This encodes CASSQDSGGPGKQYF.

The rearrangement joins TRBV6-5 to TRBJ2-5, with D tentatively TRBD2 (5 bases). The CDR3 runs to 13 residues. CDR1 MNHEY and CDR2 SVGAGI come from the germline V gene. The ends were cut back, 6 bases at V and 5 bases at J, with 13 bases in the middle. CDR3 nucleotides: TGTGCCAGCAGCCGCAGTCCGGGGGAGACCCAGTACTTC. This gives the protein CASSRSPGETQYF.

The rearrangement joins TRBV28 to TRBJ2-7; D is perhaps TRBD2 (6 bases). The CDR3 length is 16 residues. CDR1 is MDHEN, CDR2 SYDVKM, per germline. V lost 7 bases and J 3 bases, leaving 22 bases between the germline ends. CDR3 amino acids: CASTSPGGTVGYEQYF. The CDR3 region has the DNA TGTGCCAGCACTTCCCCGGGCGGGACGGTAGGCTACGAGCAGTACTTC.

This clone has a single count. The chain combines TRBV6-4 with TRBJ2-7; the match to TRBD1 covers 8 bases. The CDR3 is made up of 15 amino acids. The V gene's germline CDR1 is MRHNA and CDR2 SNTAGT. J was trimmed by 4 bases and V by 9 bases; bases with no gene match: 14. CDR3 amino acids: CARESGTGLKYEQYF. CDR3 nucleotides: TGTGCCAGAGAATCCGGGACAGGCCTTAAGTACGAGCAGTACTTC.

This clone was observed once. The V call is TRBV5-4, the J call TRBJ2-1, with TRBD2 matching 14 bases. The CDR3 contains 16 residues. Germline values: CDR1 SGHNT, CDR2 YYREEE (reference sequence). V shed 0 bases and J 10 bases; nucleotides not matched to a gene: 6. The chain's CDR3 is CASSLASGLAGAEQFF. DNA for the CDR3: TGTGCCAGCAGCTTGGCCTCGGGACTAGCGGGGGCGGAGCAGTTCTTC.

J is TRBJ1-4 and V is TRBV6-5; perhaps TRBD1 as D (6 bases). V gave up 3 bases and J gave up 7 bases, with 15 bases separating them. This CDR3 is built from 15 residues. Germline-derived CDR1 and CDR2 are MNHEY and SVGAGI. CDR3 DNA sequence: TGTGCCAGCAGTTATATACAGGGCAGCGGTGAAAAACTGTTTTTT. Translating it yields CASSYIQGSGEKLFF.

V gene TRBV30 combines with J gene TRBJ2-7; D is ambiguous. CDR1 GTSNPN and CDR2 SVGIG come from the germline V gene (reference sequence). The CDR3 is 12 amino acids. The V end lost 3 bases, the J end lost 1 base, and 7 bases lay between the germline ends. For the CDR3, the DNA is TGTGCCTGGAGCGGCTTATCCTACGAGCAGTACTTC. It encodes CAWSGLSYEQYF.

V and J are TRBV3-1 (or the pseudogene TRBV3-2) and TRBJ2-1; 8 bases line up with TRBD2. The length of the CDR3 is 15 residues. V gave up 4 bases and J gave up 2 bases; unmatched junction bases: 4. CDR1 and CDR2 (germline): LGHDT, YNNKEL (reference sequence). CDR3 protein: CASSRTGGPYNEQFF. DNA of the CDR3: TGTGCCAGCAGCCGAACGGGGGGGCCCTACAATGAGCAGTTCTTC.

The rearrangement uses TRBV5-5 and TRBJ2-1; 8 bases are a match to TRBD2. Looked up from germline, CDR1 is SGHKS and CDR2 is YYEKEE (reference sequence). Losses at the gene ends were 5 bases for V and 3 bases for J; bases not matched to a gene: 10. The CDR3 runs to 16 residues. The CDR3 coding sequence is TGTGCCAGCAGTTTACAAGCGGGAGTAGTCTACAATGAGCAGTTCTTC. It is translated as CASSLQAGVVYNEQFF.

V and J are TRBV5-1 and TRBJ2-4; D is uncertain. This CDR3 has 14 amino acids. V gave up 4 bases and J gave up 6 bases, with 14 bases separating them. CDR1 is SGHRS, CDR2 YFSETQ, per germline. CDR3 sequence: CASSPMGGANIQYF. The CDR3 nucleotides read TGCGCCAGCAGCCCCATGGGCGGAGCAAACATTCAGTACTTC. Drawing the rest from reference TRBV5-1 and TRBJ2-4, the complete variable domain is KAGVTQTPRYLIKTRGQQVTLSCSPISGHRSVSWYQQTPGQGLQFLFEYFSETQRNKGNFPGRFSGRQFSNSRSEMNVSTLELGDSALYLCASSPMGGANIQYFGAGTRLSVL.

The rearrangement joins TRBV3-1 (or the pseudogene TRBV3-2) to TRBJ2-5, with D uncertain. The length of the CDR3 is 14 residues. V was shortened by 6 bases and J by 2 bases, with 13 bases between the two germline ends. CDR1 and CDR2 from the germline V gene are LGHDT and YNNKEL (reference sequence). Here the CDR3 DNA reads TGTGCCAGCAGGGTCCCGGCACCTCAAGAGACCCAGTACTTC. Its protein is CASRVPAPQETQYF.

V gene TRBV28 combines with J gene TRBJ1-4, with a tentative D call TRBD1 (6 bases). CDR1 and CDR2 from the germline V gene are MDHEN and SYDVKM. Deletions cut 6 bases from V and 0 bases from J, with 11 bases between. The CDR3 sequence is 15 residues long. In DNA, the CDR3 is TGTGCCAGCAGCCCGGCAGGGGCAACTAATGAAAAACTGTTTTTT. The encoded protein is CASSPAGATNEKLFF.

The CDR3 coding sequence is TGTGCCAGCAGCCAGGGGGTAGGGGGGAACACTGAAGCTTTCTTT. Translating it yields CASSQGVGGNTEAFF. The genes are TRBV7-6 and TRBJ1-1, with 7 positions matching TRBD1. This CDR3 is built from 15 residues. Germline CDR1 SGHVS, CDR2 FNYEAQ. Trimming removed 5 bases from V and 1 base from J; junction bases left unmatched: 7.